These 26 T cell receptor beta chains share one sample of origin, sequenced in a study of blood T cell repertoires in COVID-19. Some clones are missing from TCRdb's copy, which holds only in-frame ones; the method was immunoSEQ multiplex PCR. This sample has about 190,000 clones, with roughly 90% found just once. The sequenced sample was peripheral blood. The receptors stem from a man in his forties with acute or convalescent COVID-19.

The rearrangement uses TRBV2 and TRBJ1-2, with 8 bases that match TRBD1. The trim removed 10 bases at V and 8 bases at J, leaving 9 bases unmatched. The CDR3 totals 12 residues. Germline V gene data show CDR1 as SNHLY and CDR2 as FYNNEI. The CDR3 nucleotides read TGTGCCACAAAAACAGGGGGACGCGGCTACACCTTC. Its protein is CATKTGGRGYTF.

The rearrangement links TRBV13 to TRBJ2-7; D not resolved. This CDR3 is 11 amino acids long. V lost 1 base, J lost 7 bases, and 5 bases lay in between. Looked up from germline, CDR1 is PRHDT and CDR2 is FYEKMQ (reference sequence). The CDR3 DNA sequence: TGTGCCAGCAGCTTAGATGCGGAGCAGTACTTC. This encodes CASSLDAEQYF.

The CDR3 loop is CASSLGRGLAGYYEQYF. In DNA form, the CDR3 reads TGTGCCAGCAGTCTAGGCAGGGGACTAGCGGGGTATTACGAGCAGTACTTC. This chain uses TRBV7-8 with TRBJ2-7, with TRBD2 identical over 13 bases. This CDR3 has 17 amino acids. Trimming at V came to 6 bases and at J to 4 bases, leaving 12 bases not matched to a gene. Germline assignment: CDR1 SGHVS and CDR2 FQNEAQ.

The sample holds a few counts of this clone. This chain joins TRBV3-1 (or the pseudogene TRBV3-2) and TRBJ1-2; D gene uncertain. Trimming took off 1 base at V and 4 bases at J, with 10 bases between the two ends. Germline V gives CDR1 LGHDT, CDR2 YNNKEL (reference sequence). CDR3 length: 14 amino acids. The CDR3, as DNA: TGTGCCAGCAGCCAAGGAAGTCGGTCCTATGGCTACACCTTC. Translated, it gives CASSQGSRSYGYTF.

This sequence joins TRBV2 and TRBJ1-1, with D unclear. Trimming removed 8 bases at V and 0 bases at J, with 13 bases between. Germline V lookup: CDR1 SNHLY, CDR2 FYNNEI. The CDR3 contains 14 residues. DNA of the CDR3: TGTGCCAGCCTTTCTGAGAGCTTGAACACTGAAGCTTTCTTT. Translated: CASLSESLNTEAFF. Full variable domain (remainder filled in from reference TRBV2 and TRBJ1-1): EPEVTQTPSHQVTQMGQEVILRCVPISNHLYFYWYRQILGQKVEFLVSFYNNEISEKSEIFDDQFSVERPDGSNFTLKIRSTKLEDSAMYFCASLSESLNTEAFFGQGTRLTVV.

The chain has TRBV9 and TRBJ2-2; 7 bases align to TRBD2. There are 17 residues in the CDR3. With V trimmed by 4 bases and J by 3 bases, 12 bases remained unmatched. Per the germline V gene, CDR1 is SGDLS and CDR2 is YYNGEE. The CDR3 DNA follows: TGTGCCAGCAGCTCCCGTGGGGGGGACCTATACACCGGGGAGCTGTTTTTT. Protein: CASSSRGGDLYTGELFF.

The V call is TRBV11-2, the J call TRBJ1-3; TRBD1 matches 8 bases. The V gene's germline CDR1 is SGHAT and CDR2 FQNNGV. V lost 4 bases, J lost 0 bases, and 2 bases stayed unmatched. This CDR3 comprises 15 residues. The CDR3 loop is CASSSGQGSGNTIYF. CDR3 DNA sequence: TGTGCCAGCAGCTCCGGACAGGGCTCTGGAAACACCATATATTTT.

This chain joins TRBV11-2 and TRBJ2-5; TRBD1 is a possible D gene (5 bases). The V end lost 3 bases, the J end lost 4 bases, and 12 bases lay between the germline ends. The CDR3 runs 14 residues. Germline V gives CDR1 SGHAT, CDR2 FQNNGV. For the CDR3, the DNA is TGTGCCAGCAGCTTGGCCATTAGGGGAGAGACCCAGTACTTC. Its translation: CASSLAIRGETQYF.

This clone appeared a single time. The chain combines TRBV5-8 with TRBJ2-7, with a possible D match to TRBD2 (6 bases). The CDR3 length is 13 residues. Trimming removed 2 bases from V and 5 bases from J, with 11 bases in between. Germline loops: CDR1 SGHTS, CDR2 YDEGEE. The CDR3 here is CASSFGGSDEQYF. The CDR3 nucleotides are TGTGCCAGCAGCTTTGGGGGGTCCGACGAGCAGTACTTC. The entire variable domain, with the rest obtained from reference TRBV5-8 and TRBJ2-7, is as follows: EAGVTQSPTHLIKTRGQQATLRCSPISGHTSVYWYQQALGLGLQFLLWYDEGEERNRGNFPPRFSGRQFPNYSSELNVNALELEDSALYLCASSFGGSDEQYFGPGTRLTVT.

The chain uses TRBV2 and TRBJ2-1; perhaps TRBD1 as D (6 bases). In germline, CDR1 is SNHLY, CDR2 FYNNEI. V lost 3 bases, J lost 0 bases, and 6 bases lay in between. This CDR3 has 14 residues. This CDR3 reads CASSDRGSYNEQFF. The DNA of the CDR3 is TGTGCCAGCAGTGACAGGGGCTCCTACAATGAGCAGTTCTTC. The whole variable domain, filled in from reference TRBV2 and TRBJ2-1, reads EPEVTQTPSHQVTQMGQEVILRCVPISNHLYFYWYRQILGQKVEFLVSFYNNEISEKSEIFDDQFSVERPDGSNFTLKIRSTKLEDSAMYFCASSDRGSYNEQFFGPGTRLTVL.

V usage is TRBV7-2 and J usage is TRBJ2-7, with 15 bases aligning to TRBD2. Germline CDR1 and CDR2: SGHTA and FQGNSA. The V gene end was trimmed by 5 bases and the J gene end by 2 bases; junction bases not matched to a gene: 7. The CDR3 is 17 residues long. CDR3 sequence (DNA): TGTGCCAGCAGCCGGACTAGCGGGGGGGCCATAGCCTACGAGCAGTACTTC. It specifies CASSRTSGGAIAYEQYF.

V gene TRBV6-6 combines with J gene TRBJ1-6, with TRBD1 matching over 9 bases. The trim removed 6 bases at V and 4 bases at J, leaving 7 bases unmatched. The CDR3 length is 16 residues. Germline V gene lookup returns CDR1 MNHNY and CDR2 SVGAGI (reference sequence). The CDR3 region has the DNA TGTGCCAGCAGCCTACAGGGGGCATCTTATAATTCACCCCTCCACTTT. Translated, it gives CASSLQGASYNSPLHF.

This clone appeared a single time. The chain uses TRBV10-1 and TRBJ2-3, with TRBD2 matching 8 bases. Unmatched junction bases numbered 6, after V lost 2 bases and J lost 2 bases. This CDR3 spans 16 amino acids. Germline V CDR1 and CDR2: WNHNN, SYGVQD (reference sequence). In DNA, the CDR3 is TGCGCCAGCAGTGAGGACAAGCGGGGGCTCACAGATACGCAGTATTTT. It encodes CASSEDKRGLTDTQYF.

The chain joins TRBV24-1 to TRBJ2-1; 7 nucleotides line up with TRBD1. This CDR3 region has 16 residues. Germline V gene data show CDR1 as KGHDR and CDR2 as SFDVKD. J was trimmed by 4 bases and V by 3 bases; bases with no gene match: 8. CDR3 nucleotide sequence: TGTGCCACCAGTGATACCGGGACAGACCGATACAATGAGCAGTTCTTC. Translation: CATSDTGTDRYNEQFF.

Written as DNA, the CDR3 is TGTGCCAGCTCACTGACAGGGACGGGTTCCTACGAGCAGTACTTC. It codes for CASSLTGTGSYEQYF. The V call is TRBV18, the J call TRBJ2-7, with 7 bases aligning to TRBD1. In germline, CDR1 is KGHSH, CDR2 LQKENI. The CDR3 covers 15 residues. The J segment lost 1 base and the V segment lost 4 bases, leaving 7 bases of the junction unmatched.

The rearrangement links TRBV14 to TRBJ1-1; D gene uncertain. The germline V gene has CDR1 SGHDN and CDR2 FVKESK. The CDR3 extends over 13 amino acids. Trimming took 3 bases from V and 3 from J, leaving 8 bases between them. The DNA of the CDR3 is TGTGCCAGCAGCCAGGGTCGGGACACTGAAGCTTTCTTT. It yields the protein CASSQGRDTEAFF.

The chain recombines TRBV12-3 or TRBV12-4 with TRBJ1-2; D may be TRBD1 (5 bases). Trimming shortened V by 5 bases and J by 5 bases, and 12 bases separated the two germline ends. The length of the CDR3 is 13 residues. The CDR3 protein is CASSVRDGYGYTF. The DNA of the CDR3 is TGTGCCAGCAGTGTCAGGGATGGGTATGGCTACACCTTC.

The chain recombines TRBV28 with TRBJ1-2; the D is unclear. V lost 6 bases and J lost 0, with 17 bases in between. CDR3 length equals 16 residues. The germline gives CDR1 MDHEN, CDR2 SYDVKM. Here the CDR3 DNA reads TGTGCCAGCAGCTCCTTAGTCAGCGAAGCTAACTATGGCTACACCTTC. This encodes CASSSLVSEANYGYTF.

This chain connects TRBV6-1 to TRBJ2-2; 9 positions match TRBD2. This CDR3 spans 16 amino acids. Unmatched junction bases numbered 8, after V lost 3 bases and J lost 6 bases. Germline lookup yields CDR1 MNHNS and CDR2 SASEGT. The CDR3 spells CASSETIGLASGELFF. The CDR3 DNA reads TGTGCCAGCAGTGAGACGATCGGACTAGCGTCCGGGGAGCTGTTTTTT.

The chain carries TRBV7-2 and TRBJ2-6; D possibly corresponds to TRBD1 (6 bases). The CDR3 contains 16 residues. Trimming removed 5 bases from V and 0 bases from J, with 11 bases in between. Germline V gives CDR1 SGHTA, CDR2 FQGNSA. As DNA, the CDR3 is TGTGCCAGCAGCCCCCGACAGGACTCTGGGGCCAACGTCCTGACTTTC. Translating it yields CASSPRQDSGANVLTF.

The V call is TRBV6-1, the J call TRBJ1-5; possible D gene TRBD1, 5 bases. Germline CDR1 is MNHNS and CDR2 is SASEGT. The CDR3 totals 15 residues. The germline V and J ends were trimmed by 2 bases and 3 bases, with 11 bases remaining between them. The CDR3 protein is CASSEQGQNNQPQHF. As DNA, the CDR3 is TGTGCCAGCAGTGAACAGGGCCAGAACAATCAGCCCCAGCATTTT.

The chain employs TRBV2 and TRBJ1-6, with TRBD1 matching 10 bases. Germline assignment: CDR1 SNHLY and CDR2 FYNNEI. The ends lost 5 bases at V and 6 bases at J; junction bases unmatched: 1. The CDR3 runs 14 residues. This CDR3 reads CASSRDRGNSPLHF. The CDR3 DNA follows: TGTGCCAGCAGTCGGGACAGGGGTAATTCACCCCTCCACTTT. The full variable domain, completed using reference TRBV2 and TRBJ1-6, is EPEVTQTPSHQVTQMGQEVILRCVPISNHLYFYWYRQILGQKVEFLVSFYNNEISEKSEIFDDQFSVERPDGSNFTLKIRSTKLEDSAMYFCASSRDRGNSPLHFGNGTRLTVT.

V usage is TRBV7-8 and J usage is TRBJ1-1; no clear D gene. Trimming removed 2 bases from V and 4 bases from J, with 8 bases in between. The germline V gene has CDR1 SGHVS and CDR2 FQNEAQ. The CDR3 consists of 13 residues. In DNA form, the CDR3 reads TGTGCCAGCAGCTTACCCCCTAGCACTGAAGCTTTCTTT. Translating gives CASSLPPSTEAFF.

V usage is TRBV6-5 and J usage is TRBJ1-3, with 7 bases fitting TRBD1. The CDR3 runs 15 residues. Germline assignment: CDR1 MNHEY and CDR2 SVGAGI. The J segment lost 3 bases and the V segment lost 2 bases, leaving 4 bases of the junction unmatched. In nucleotides, the CDR3 is TGTGCCAGCAGTTACGAGGCAGGGGGTGGAAACACCATATATTTT. Translating it yields CASSYEAGGGNTIYF.

The rearrangement links TRBV7-9 to TRBJ2-7, with a possible D match to TRBD2 (6 bases). The CDR3 is made up of 14 amino acids. The V gene lost 5 bases and the J gene lost 2 bases, with 13 bases spanning the gap. Germline-derived CDR1 and CDR2 are SEHNR and FQNEAQ (reference sequence). The CDR3 nucleotides read TGTGCCAGCAGCACGACTAGTCGCCCCTACGAGCAGTACTTC. It specifies CASSTTSRPYEQYF.

This chain joins TRBV9 and TRBJ2-7; TRBD1 is a possible D gene (7 bases). The CDR3 contains 15 residues. V lost 0 bases, J lost 6 bases, and 16 bases lay in between. Germline values: CDR1 SGDLS, CDR2 YYNGEE. The CDR3 region is CASSVGGGGEAEQYF. The CDR3 region has the DNA TGTGCCAGCAGCGTAGGTGGAGGGGGCGAGGCCGAGCAGTACTTC.